Below are 10 T cell receptor beta chains sequenced from a single sample in a study of Ad26.COV2.S vaccination and SARS-CoV-2 variants. Profiled with immunoSEQ multiplex PCR; TCRdb holds only in-frame clones, not every one. Of approximately 480,000 clones in the sample, roughly nine tenths are singletons; the top ten hold around 13%. As for treatment: some 19 received Ad26.COV2.S at low or high dose, single or two shots; 5 received placebo; per-sample allocation not given. Samples came from day 63 after the first vaccine or placebo injection. This material consisted of peripheral blood, taken in a trial of Ad26.COV2.S vaccine versus placebo. The source of these receptors is a person aged 18 to 65 who received the Ad26.COV2.S COVID-19 vaccine or a placebo.

The chain links TRBV27 to TRBJ2-7, with D hard to call. Germline CDR1 and CDR2: MNHEY and SMNVEV (reference sequence). The CDR3 length is 14 residues. The germline V and J ends were trimmed by 3 bases and 3 bases, with 12 bases remaining between them. CDR3 region: CASSFTPNIYEQYF. DNA of the CDR3: TGTGCCAGCAGTTTTACTCCGAATATCTACGAGCAGTACTTC.

The CDR3 here is CASRTGAGTDTQYF. For the CDR3, the DNA is TGTGCCAGCAGGACAGGGGCCGGAACAGATACGCAGTATTTT. The V and J genes are TRBV4-2 and TRBJ2-3; 8 nucleotides line up with TRBD1. The germline CDR1 and CDR2 sequences are LGHNA and YNFKEQ. The V and J ends lost 6 bases and 3 bases, in that order; junction bases with no gene match: 5. CDR3 size: 14 residues.

This rearrangement joins TRBV6-1 to TRBJ2-1, with 9 bases identical to TRBD2. The germline V gene has CDR1 MNHNS and CDR2 SASEGT. CDR3 length: 14 amino acids. Germline trimming cut 3 bases from V and 7 bases from J; bases unmatched to any gene: 4. CDR3 loop: CASSEGLARNEQFF. The CDR3 region has the DNA TGTGCCAGCAGTGAGGGACTAGCTAGGAATGAGCAGTTCTTC.

The genes are TRBV19 and TRBJ2-7; the D is unclear. Germline assignment: CDR1 LNHDA and CDR2 SQIVND (reference sequence). The CDR3 loop spans 15 amino acids. The CDR3: CATSIFVSTAIEQYF. CDR3 coding DNA: TGTGCAACTTCCATCTTTGTCTCCACAGCTATCGAGCAGTACTTC.

The J gene is TRBJ2-7, the V gene TRBV19; 7 bases align to TRBD1. Trimming at V came to 5 bases and at J to 6 bases, leaving 10 bases not matched to a gene. Germline V gene data show CDR1 as LNHDA and CDR2 as SQIVND (reference sequence). The CDR3 sequence is 14 residues long. This chain's CDR3 is CASSSHRGRTEQYF. The CDR3 DNA reads TGTGCCAGTAGTTCCCACAGGGGTCGAACCGAGCAGTACTTC.

The rearrangement links TRBV11-2 to TRBJ2-2; D gene uncertain. The germline V gene has CDR1 SGHAT and CDR2 FQNNGV. Trimming cost V 1 base and J 3 bases, with 12 bases left between them. This CDR3 is 16 amino acids long. The CDR3 DNA sequence: TGTGCCAGCAGCTTAGTTTGGGGTACTGACACCGGGGAGCTGTTTTTT. Its translation is CASSLVWGTDTGELFF. The variable domain in full, with the rest retrieved from reference TRBV11-2 and TRBJ2-2, is EAGVAQSPRYKIIEKRQSVAFWCNPISGHATLYWYQQILGQGPKLLIQFQNNGVVDDSQLPKDRFSAERLKGVDSTLKIQPAKLEDSAVYLCASSLVWGTDTGELFFGEGSRLTVL.

The chain is built from TRBV27 and TRBJ1-2, with D unclear. Trimming removed 8 bases from V and 5 bases from J, with 12 bases in between. CDR1 and CDR2 from the germline V gene are MNHEY and SMNVEV (reference sequence). The CDR3 spans 12 residues. CDR3: CASGTFGYGYTF. Written as DNA, the CDR3 is TGTGCCAGCGGAACCTTTGGATATGGCTACACCTTC.

This chain links TRBV28 with TRBJ1-6; 10 positions agree with TRBD1. V shed 6 bases, J shed 5 bases, and the junction held 10 bases outside the gene matches. In germline, CDR1 is MDHEN, CDR2 SYDVKM. This CDR3 is 17 amino acids long. CDR3 sequence (DNA): TGTGCCAGCAGGGCCTGGGTTGGGACAGGGGATAATTCACCCCTCCACTTT. Its protein is CASRAWVGTGDNSPLHF. Based on the CDR3 plus reference TRBV28 and TRBJ1-6, the full variable domain is DVKVTQSSRYLVKRTGEKVFLECVQDMDHENMFWYRQDPGLGLRLIYFSYDVKMKEKGDIPEGYSVSREKKERFSLILESASTNQTSMYLCASRAWVGTGDNSPLHFGNGTRLTVT.

V usage is TRBV15 and J usage is TRBJ2-1, with TRBD1 identical over 10 bases. The trim removed 6 bases at V and 3 bases at J, leaving 5 bases unmatched. Per germline, CDR1 LNHNV and CDR2 YYDKDF (reference sequence). The CDR3 totals 15 residues. CDR3 DNA sequence: TGTGCCACCAGGAGGGACAGGGGCGGCTACAATGAGCAGTTCTTC. Protein product: CATRRDRGGYNEQFF.

The J gene is TRBJ2-3, the V gene TRBV7-2, with 15 bases lining up with TRBD2. CDR3 length: 18 residues. Trimming removed 1 base from V and 6 bases from J; junction bases left unmatched: 8. Germline loops: CDR1 SGHTA, CDR2 FQGNSA. The CDR3 DNA is TGTGCCAGCAGCTTAGTAGGACTAGCGGGAGGGCCGGTGGATACGCAGTATTTT. Amino acid sequence: CASSLVGLAGGPVDTQYF.